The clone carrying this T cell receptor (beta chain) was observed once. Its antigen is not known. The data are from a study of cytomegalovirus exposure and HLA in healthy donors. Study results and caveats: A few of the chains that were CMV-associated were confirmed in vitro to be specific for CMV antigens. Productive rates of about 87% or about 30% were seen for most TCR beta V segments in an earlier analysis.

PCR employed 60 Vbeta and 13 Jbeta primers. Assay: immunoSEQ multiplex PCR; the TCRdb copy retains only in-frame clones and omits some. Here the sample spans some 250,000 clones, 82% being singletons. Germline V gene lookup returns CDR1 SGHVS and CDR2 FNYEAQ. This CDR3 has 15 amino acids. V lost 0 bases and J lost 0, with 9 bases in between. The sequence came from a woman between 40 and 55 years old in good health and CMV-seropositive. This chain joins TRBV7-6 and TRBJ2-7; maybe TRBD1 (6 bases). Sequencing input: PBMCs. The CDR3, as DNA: TGTGCCAGCAGCTTAGCACAGGGAAACTCCTACGAGCAGTACTTC. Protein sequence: CASSLAQGNSYEQYF. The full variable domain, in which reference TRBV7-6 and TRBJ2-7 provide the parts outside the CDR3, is GAGVSQSPRYKVTKRGQDVALRCDPISGHVSLYWYRQALGQGPEFLTYFNYEAQQDKSGLPNDRFSAERPEGSISTLTIQRTEQRDSAMYRCASSLAQGNSYEQYFGPGTRLTVT.